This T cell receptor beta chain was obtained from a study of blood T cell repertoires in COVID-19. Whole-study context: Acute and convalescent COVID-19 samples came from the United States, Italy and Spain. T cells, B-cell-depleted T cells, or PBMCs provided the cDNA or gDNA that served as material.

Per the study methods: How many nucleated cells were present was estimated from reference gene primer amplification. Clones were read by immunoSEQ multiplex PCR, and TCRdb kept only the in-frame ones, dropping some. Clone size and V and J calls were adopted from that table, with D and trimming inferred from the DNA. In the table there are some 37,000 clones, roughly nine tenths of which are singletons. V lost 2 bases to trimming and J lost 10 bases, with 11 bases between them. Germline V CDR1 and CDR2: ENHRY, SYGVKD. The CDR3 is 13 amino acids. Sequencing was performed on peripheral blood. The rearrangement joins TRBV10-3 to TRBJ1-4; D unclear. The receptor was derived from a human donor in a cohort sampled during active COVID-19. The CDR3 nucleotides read TGTGCCATCAGTGAGCAAGTCCTGGCAAAACTGTTTTTT. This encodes CAISEQVLAKLFF.